This paragraph reports one TCR beta chain. This record belongs to a study of blood T cells in healthy people across ages. Researchers isolated at least 7 million PBMCs per sample. Next came a second PCR, run for about 7 to 12 cycles, which used a sample-barcoded 5' primer along with a J-beta primer mix. TCRdb redid the calling of the 5' RACE reads with MiXCR, one entry per CDR3 protein. The sample consists of about 1.6 million distinct CDR3 sequences, 34% of them appearing once. Sequenced input: blood. This TCR was sampled from a woman in her thirties in good health.

CDR3 loop: CAWTGRVDYGYTF. The CDR3 DNA follows: TGTGCCTGGACAGGGAGGGTGGACTATGGCTACACCTTC. The chain recombines TRBV30 with TRBJ1-2; D may be TRBD1 (5 bases). CDR1 is GTSNPN, CDR2 SVGIG, per germline (reference sequence). V was trimmed by 4 bases and J by 3 bases, leaving 12 bases between them. The CDR3 loop spans 13 amino acids.